The sequence of this T cell receptor beta chain was determined in a study of post-analysis software for immune sequencing data (dated by TCRdb to the mid-2010s). Context from the whole study: Recorded disease courses included relapsing-remitting, secondary progressive and progressive-relapsing multiple sclerosis, with some patients lacking subtype annotation. The patient repertoires were set against ten to eleven previously published healthy control repertoires from donors whose ages ranged from roughly 6 to 27 years. A subset of samples was prepared in parallel using single-end sample barcoding, then pooled and co-amplified after Illumina adapter ligation. The investigation overall reported the following: When samples were clustered directly using the F measure, samples prepared in the same batch co-clustered strongly, which prompted a batch-effect correction. The control group was slightly older than the multiple sclerosis patient group. Multiple sclerosis patients had significantly lower normalized Chao1 diversity than controls, a result that suggests substantial peripheral T-cell clonal expansion.

To demonstrate the VDJtools post-analysis software, the study profiled TCR beta repertoires from the peripheral blood of around 13 young patients with multiple sclerosis. The patients with multiple sclerosis were children and adolescents between about 6 and 17 years of age. The receptor library was made with PCR. This sample was sequenced with an Illumina HiSeq 2500. To reduce PCR and sequencing biases, unique molecular identifiers were incorporated into the TCR beta cDNA libraries. Roughly 0.5 million cDNA molecules were obtained per 1 to 10 million input T cells, so each molecule approximated one T cell. Patient libraries were prepared and sequenced with the same protocol used for the earlier healthy control dataset. Samples belonging to the same batch were prepared together, multiplexed and sequenced on a shared HiSeq lane. The paper's data handling went like this. Raw barcoded reads were processed with MIGEC, discarding single-read molecular identifier groups before consensus assembly and CDR3 extraction. VDJtools was used for post-analysis of the clonotype tables, and diversity was normalized by down-sampling every dataset to the size of the smallest sample. In repertoire overlap clustering, CDR3 amino acid sequences, but not nucleotide sequences, were matched to correct batch-related cross-sample contamination. The raw public reads went through TCRdb reprocessing: fastp at Q25, MiXCR clone calling, in-frame beta chains kept. Each CDR3 protein gets just one entry, which takes the most common genes and DNA from the rows behind it. TCRdb's processing, not the authors', yielded these V and J calls. This sample has roughly 570,000 distinct CDR3 sequences in its table, and approximately 34% of those were observed once. Under 7% of the sample is held by the ten biggest clonotypes.

Comment on this clonotype: The antigen it recognizes is unknown. Base quality data are lacking; no much larger clone is found one base away.

This clonotype was sampled from a girl between 2 and 17 years old with multiple sclerosis. Sequenced material: blood.

In nucleotides, the sequence is TGTGCCAGCAACGGAGGGACAGTAGGCTTTCCCCTCCACTTT. The encoded protein is CASNGGTVGFPLHF. The chain uses TRBV5-6 and TRBJ1-6; 7 bases in the junction line up with TRBD1. Here V drops 6 bases and J drops 13 bases, and the junction holds 13 bases not matched to any gene. The CDR3 runs 14 residues from the cysteine to the phenylalanine. The DNA shown is the 42-base CDR3, in frame from base 1. The germline V gene specifies SGHDT as CDR1 and YYEEEE as CDR2.